Presented here are 27 T cell receptor beta chains from one specimen sequenced in a study of vaccination and CD4 T cells after COVID-19. Sample treatment: approximately 11-day PBMC culture with coronavirus spike peptide pools or control peptides (ViraFEST assay). No antigens are known for them. Once obtained from cultured CD4+ T cells, the DNA was sequenced using the Oncomine TCR Beta short-read assay. TCRdb re-analysed the PCR reads in MiXCR, keeping a single row per CDR3 protein. Of roughly 4,200 distinct CDR3 sequences in the sample, about 27% were seen once. Material for sequencing was CD4+ T cells from blood, cultured in vitro. These receptors all stem from a human donor who had recovered from COVID-19.

CDR3 loop: CAWSPLTGGVEAFF. Here the CDR3 DNA reads TGTGCCTGGAGTCCCCTTACAGGGGGTGTTGAAGCTTTCTTT. The chain has TRBV30 and TRBJ1-1; 8 bases fit TRBD1. Looked up from germline, CDR1 is GTSNPN and CDR2 is SVGIG (reference sequence). With 2 bases clipped from V and 7 bases from J, the junction kept 9 bases outside the gene matches. The CDR3 spans 14 residues.

The chain combines TRBV20-1 with TRBJ1-1; no clear D gene. Germline values: CDR1 DFQATT, CDR2 SNEGSKA (reference sequence). CDR3 length: 15 amino acids. V dropped 3 bases and J dropped 0 bases, with 14 bases sitting between them. CDR3 coding DNA: TGCAGTGCTAGGGGTAGTAATAAAATGAACACTGAAGCTTTCTTT. This codes for CSARGSNKMNTEAFF.

This rearrangement joins TRBV20-1 to TRBJ1-6; possibly TRBD1 for D (5 bases). Per germline, CDR1 DFQATT and CDR2 SNEGSKA (reference sequence). The CDR3 consists of 16 residues. V was clipped by 3 bases and J by 7 bases, with 19 bases between them. The CDR3 DNA sequence: TGCAGTGCTAGGGGGGACCCAGGGCGAGAGAATTCACCCCTCCACTTT. It translates to CSARGDPGRENSPLHF.

By frequency in the sample, this clonotype is medium-sized (0.01 to 0.1%). The V gene is TRBV6-1, the J gene TRBJ1-6, with TRBD1 matching 8 bases. The length of the CDR3 is 13 residues. Germline V gene lookup returns CDR1 MNHNS and CDR2 SASEGT. The V gene end was trimmed by 5 bases and the J gene end by 9 bases; junction bases not matched to a gene: 3. The CDR3 region is CASSTTGASPLHF. CDR3 DNA sequence: TGTGCCAGCAGTACGACAGGGGCTTCACCCCTCCACTTT.

This clonotype was seen only a few times. The rearrangement links TRBV28 to TRBJ1-1, with D hard to call. The germline gives CDR1 MDHEN, CDR2 SYDVKM. The CDR3 contains 13 residues. Trimming stripped 4 bases from V and 5 bases from J, with 11 bases between. The CDR3 here is CASSSPTGTEAFF. The CDR3 DNA reads as TGTGCCAGCAGTTCACCGACCGGGACTGAAGCTTTCTTT.

By share, this clonotype ranks as medium-sized. The chain recombines TRBV20-1 with TRBJ1-1; unclear D gene. The germline V gene has CDR1 DFQATT and CDR2 SNEGSKA (reference sequence). The CDR3 spans 12 residues. The V end was cut by 6 bases, the J end by 0 bases, with 8 bases between. The DNA of the CDR3 is TGCAGTGCATCGACACTGAACACTGAAGCTTTCTTT. This gives the protein CSASTLNTEAFF.

This clonotype was seen a few times. The chain links TRBV7-9 to TRBJ1-4, with 9 bases aligning to TRBD1. Losses at the gene ends were 5 bases for V and 5 bases for J; bases not matched to a gene: 3. Germline CDR1 is SEHNR and CDR2 is FQNEAQ (reference sequence). The CDR3 sequence is 14 residues long. CDR3 DNA: TGTGCCAGCAGCCTTGGACAGGGGAATGAAAAACTGTTTTTT. The encoded protein is CASSLGQGNEKLFF.

Relative to its sample, this clonotype is medium-sized. V usage is TRBV2 and J usage is TRBJ1-1, with D possibly matching TRBD1 (6 bases). Germline lookup yields CDR1 SNHLY and CDR2 FYNNEI. CDR3 length equals 14 residues. Trimming removed 2 bases from V and 6 bases from J, with 13 bases in between. The CDR3 sequence: CASSEQGFEAEAFF. Here the CDR3 DNA reads TGTGCCAGCAGTGAACAGGGGTTCGAGGCTGAAGCTTTCTTT.

This clonotype was found a few times. The rearrangement joins TRBV30 to TRBJ1-2, with D possibly TRBD1 on 5 matching bases. CDR1 and CDR2 (germline): GTSNPN, SVGIG (reference sequence). CDR3 length equals 12 residues. The germline V and J ends were trimmed by 5 bases and 3 bases, with 10 bases remaining between them. The CDR3: CAWVGRDYGYTF. The CDR3 coding sequence is TGTGCCTGGGTGGGGCGCGACTATGGCTACACCTTC.

This chain joins TRBV5-1 and TRBJ1-1; 9 bases line up with TRBD1. The V and J ends lost 5 bases and 1 base, in that order; junction bases with no gene match: 6. This CDR3 comprises 15 residues. Germline CDR1 SGHRS, CDR2 YFSETQ. CDR3 sequence: CASSPSTGGNTEAFF. CDR3 DNA: TGCGCCAGCAGTCCATCGACAGGGGGGAACACTGAAGCTTTCTTT.

The rearrangement links TRBV20-1 to TRBJ2-7, with D perhaps matching TRBD1 or TRBD2 (6 bases each). The CDR3 runs to 13 residues. CDR1 and CDR2 from the germline V gene are DFQATT and SNEGSKA (reference sequence). V lost 2 bases, J lost 6 bases, and 14 bases lay in between. In DNA form, the CDR3 reads TGCAGTGCTAGATTTCCAGGGGAGGTCGAGCAGTACTTC. Protein: CSARFPGEVEQYF.

The chain combines TRBV30 with TRBJ2-2; D gene unclear. V was trimmed by 0 bases and J by 2 bases, leaving 1 base between them. The CDR3 length is 12 residues. Looked up from germline, CDR1 is GTSNPN and CDR2 is SVGIG (reference sequence). CDR3 region: CAWSVNTGELFF. The CDR3 nucleotides read TGTGCCTGGAGTGTAAACACCGGGGAGCTGTTTTTT. The full variable domain, rest sourced from reference TRBV30 and TRBJ2-2, is SQTIHQWPATLVQPVGSPLSLECTVEGTSNPNLYWYRQAAGRGLQLLFYSVGIGQISSEVPQNLSASRPQDRQFILSSKKLLLSDSGFYLCAWSVNTGELFFGEGSRLTVL.

This clonotype was detected a few times. The chain recombines TRBV20-1 with TRBJ2-1; possibly TRBD2 for D (6 bases). Deletions cut 3 bases from V and 0 bases from J, with 12 bases between. Looked up from germline, CDR1 is DFQATT and CDR2 is SNEGSKA (reference sequence). CDR3 length: 15 residues. This CDR3 reads CSASTRGSSYNEQFF. The CDR3 DNA is TGCAGTGCTAGTACCCGGGGGAGCTCCTACAATGAGCAGTTCTTC.

V and J are TRBV30 and TRBJ1-1, with D possibly being TRBD1 (5 bases). Germline V gene lookup returns CDR1 GTSNPN and CDR2 SVGIG (reference sequence). V lost 3 bases and J 4 bases, leaving 15 bases between the germline ends. The CDR3 extends over 14 amino acids. The CDR3: CAWSGGGSVTEAFF. The CDR3 bases are TGTGCCTGGAGCGGGGGGGGAAGCGTCACTGAAGCTTTCTTT.

This clonotype has more than one count but fewer than ten. The rearrangement joins TRBV2 to TRBJ1-5; the match to TRBD1 covers 9 bases. Germline-derived CDR1 and CDR2 are SNHLY and FYNNEI. This CDR3 contains 13 residues. Unmatched junction bases numbered 6, after V lost 8 bases and J lost 7 bases. CDR3 DNA: TGTGCCAGCTCCCGGGACAGGGACCAGCCCCAGCATTTT. Its translation: CASSRDRDQPQHF.

The rearrangement links TRBV20-1 to TRBJ2-2; D remains ambiguous. CDR1 and CDR2 (germline): DFQATT, SNEGSKA (reference sequence). Deletions cut 3 bases from V and 1 base from J, with 9 bases between. The length of the CDR3 is 14 residues. The CDR3 nucleotides are TGCAGTGCTAGTGGGGTCGTGAACACCGGGGAGCTGTTTTTT. This codes for CSASGVVNTGELFF.

This clonotype was picked up a small number of times. The chain employs TRBV18 and TRBJ1-6; D gene uncertain. CDR1 is KGHSH, CDR2 LQKENI, per germline. Trimming took off 3 bases at V and 13 bases at J, with 19 bases between the two ends. The CDR3 contains 15 residues. CDR3 coding DNA: TGTGCCAGCTCACCGCCAACGAGGGCAGTCGGGCCCCTCCACTTT. Translating it yields CASSPPTRAVGPLHF.

V gene TRBV7-9 combines with J gene TRBJ2-1; 10 bases are shared with TRBD1. J was trimmed by 4 bases and V by 5 bases; bases with no gene match: 5. The CDR3 sequence is 15 residues long. Per germline, CDR1 SEHNR and CDR2 FQNEAQ (reference sequence). CDR3 protein: CASSKDRGQYNEQFF. The CDR3 region has the DNA TGTGCCAGCAGCAAAGACAGGGGGCAGTACAATGAGCAGTTCTTC.

The V gene is TRBV6-1, the J gene TRBJ1-1; 8 nucleotides agree with TRBD1. The CDR3 runs 16 residues. J lost 3 bases, V lost 6 bases, and 12 bases had no gene match. Germline-derived CDR1 and CDR2 are MNHNS and SASEGT. CDR3 sequence reads: CASSPNRGGLHTEAFF. CDR3 nucleotide sequence: TGTGCCAGCAGCCCAAACAGGGGGGGCCTGCACACTGAAGCTTTCTTT.

This clonotype was counted between two and nine times. The chain is built from TRBV18 and TRBJ2-5; D remains ambiguous. Trimming took off 3 bases at V and 5 bases at J, with 7 bases between the two ends. Germline CDR1 and CDR2: KGHSH and LQKENI. This CDR3 contains 12 residues. CDR3 coding DNA: TGTGCCAGCTCACCCCCGTGGGAGACCCAGTACTTC. Amino acid sequence: CASSPPWETQYF.

This chain joins TRBV7-9 and TRBJ2-1; the D gene could be TRBD1 or TRBD2 (7 bases each). The V gene lost 5 bases and the J gene lost 0 bases, with 14 bases spanning the gap. CDR1 SEHNR and CDR2 FQNEAQ come from the germline V gene (reference sequence). The CDR3 spans 16 residues. CDR3 residues: CASSKGAGASYNEQFF. In DNA, the CDR3 is TGTGCCAGCAGCAAGGGGGCGGGGGCCTCCTACAATGAGCAGTTCTTC.

This rearrangement joins TRBV30 to TRBJ1-2; no clear D gene. V was pared by 0 bases and J by 1 base, with 15 bases between. There are 16 residues in the CDR3. Germline V gives CDR1 GTSNPN, CDR2 SVGIG (reference sequence). The CDR3 DNA follows: TGTGCCTGGAGTGTGCTAAGGGCCGGCAGTAACTATGGCTACACCTTC. Encoded protein: CAWSVLRAGSNYGYTF.

A few counts support this clonotype. The V call is TRBV6-1, the J call TRBJ2-2; 10 nucleotides align to TRBD1. Trimming removed 4 bases from V and 6 bases from J; junction bases left unmatched: 8. The CDR3 is 16 residues long. CDR1 is MNHNS, CDR2 SASEGT, per germline. Here the CDR3 DNA reads TGTGCCAGCAGTGTGCCGACAGGGGGCTTGTCCGGGGAGCTGTTTTTT. This translates into CASSVPTGGLSGELFF.

The gene calls are TRBV5-4 and TRBJ1-5; 8 bases line up with TRBD1. Looked up from germline, CDR1 is SGHNT and CDR2 is YYREEE (reference sequence). This CDR3 spans 16 amino acids. The junction had 8 bases not matched to a gene; V was cut back by 3 bases and J by 3 bases. The CDR3 reads CASSWAMDRDNQPQHF. CDR3 bases: TGTGCCAGCAGCTGGGCGATGGACAGGGACAATCAGCCCCAGCATTTT.

The genes are TRBV5-1 and TRBJ2-1; D tentatively reads TRBD1 or TRBD2 (5 bases each). Germline CDR1 and CDR2: SGHRS and YFSETQ. The CDR3 has 13 residues. V was shortened by 6 bases and J by 5 bases, with 12 bases between the two germline ends. DNA for the CDR3: TGCGCCAGCATGGGACCCGCTAACAATGAGCAGTTCTTC. Protein sequence: CASMGPANNEQFF.

This clonotype appeared a single time. The CDR3 DNA sequence: TGTGCCAGCAGCCCCCGGGACAGGGGTTACGAGCAGTACTTC. The encoded protein is CASSPRDRGYEQYF. The chain links TRBV7-9 to TRBJ2-7; 10 nucleotides match TRBD1. The CDR3 is 14 amino acids. Germline CDR1 and CDR2: SEHNR and FQNEAQ (reference sequence). The trim removed 5 bases at V and 4 bases at J, leaving 5 bases unmatched.

This clonotype was observed a handful of times. The chain joins TRBV7-2 to TRBJ1-5, with D tentatively TRBD1 (6 bases). The V end was cut by 0 bases, the J end by 6 bases, with 15 bases between. Germline assignment: CDR1 SGHTA and CDR2 FQGNSA. There are 16 residues in the CDR3. The CDR3 loop is CASSLARTGIGQPQHF. CDR3 nucleotides: TGTGCCAGCAGCTTAGCTCGTACAGGGATCGGTCAGCCCCAGCATTTT. The variable domain in full, with the rest retrieved from reference TRBV7-2 and TRBJ1-5, is GAGVSQSPSNKVTEKGKDVELRCDPISGHTALYWYRQSLGQGLEFLIYFQGNSAPDKSGLPSDRFSAERTGGSVSTLTIQRTQQEDSAVYLCASSLARTGIGQPQHFGDGTRLSIL.